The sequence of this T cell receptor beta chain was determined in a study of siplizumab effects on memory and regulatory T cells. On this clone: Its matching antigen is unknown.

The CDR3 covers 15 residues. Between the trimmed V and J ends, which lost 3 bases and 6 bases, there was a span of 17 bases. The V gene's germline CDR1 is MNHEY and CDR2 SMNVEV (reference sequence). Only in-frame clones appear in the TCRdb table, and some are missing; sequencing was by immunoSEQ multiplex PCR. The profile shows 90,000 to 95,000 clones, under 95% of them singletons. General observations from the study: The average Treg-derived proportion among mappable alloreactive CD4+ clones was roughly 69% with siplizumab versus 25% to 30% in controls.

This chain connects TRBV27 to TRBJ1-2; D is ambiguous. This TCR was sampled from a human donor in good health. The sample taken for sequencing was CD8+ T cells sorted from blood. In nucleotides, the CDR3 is TGTGCCAGCAGTTTGGGCGACCCTTACAGCCATGGCTACACCTTC. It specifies CASSLGDPYSHGYTF.